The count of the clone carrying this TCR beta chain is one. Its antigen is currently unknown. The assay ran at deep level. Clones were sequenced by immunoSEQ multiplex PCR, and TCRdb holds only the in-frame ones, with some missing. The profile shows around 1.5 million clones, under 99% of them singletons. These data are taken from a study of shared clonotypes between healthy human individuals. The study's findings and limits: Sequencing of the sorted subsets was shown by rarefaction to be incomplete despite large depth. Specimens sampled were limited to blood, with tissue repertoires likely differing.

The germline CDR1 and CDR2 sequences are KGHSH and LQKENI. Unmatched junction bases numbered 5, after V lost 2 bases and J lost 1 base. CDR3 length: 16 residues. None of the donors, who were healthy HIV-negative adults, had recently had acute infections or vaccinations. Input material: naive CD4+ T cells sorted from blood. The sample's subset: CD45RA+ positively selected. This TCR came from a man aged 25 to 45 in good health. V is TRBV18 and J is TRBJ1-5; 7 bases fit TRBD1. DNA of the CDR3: TGTGCCAGCTCACCATTTAACAGGGGAAGCAATCAGCCCCAGCATTTT. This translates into CASSPFNRGSNQPQHF.